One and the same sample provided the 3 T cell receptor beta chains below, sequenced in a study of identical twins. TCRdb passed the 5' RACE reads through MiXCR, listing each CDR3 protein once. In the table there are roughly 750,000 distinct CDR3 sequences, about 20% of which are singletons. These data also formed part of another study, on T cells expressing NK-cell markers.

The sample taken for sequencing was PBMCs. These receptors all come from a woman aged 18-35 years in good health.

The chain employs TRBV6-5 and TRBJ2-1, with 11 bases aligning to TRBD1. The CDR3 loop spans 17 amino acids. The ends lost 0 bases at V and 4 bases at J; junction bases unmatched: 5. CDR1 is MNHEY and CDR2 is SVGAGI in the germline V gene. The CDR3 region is CASSYSSGTGGYNEQFF. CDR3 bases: TGTGCCAGCAGTTACTCTTCCGGGACAGGGGGATACAATGAGCAGTTCTTC.

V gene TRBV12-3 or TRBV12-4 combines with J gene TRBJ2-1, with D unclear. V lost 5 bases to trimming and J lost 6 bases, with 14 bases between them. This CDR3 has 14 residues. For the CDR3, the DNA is TGTGCCAGCAGTCAGACCGGGTCGGCCAATGAGCAGTTCTTC. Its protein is CASSQTGSANEQFF.

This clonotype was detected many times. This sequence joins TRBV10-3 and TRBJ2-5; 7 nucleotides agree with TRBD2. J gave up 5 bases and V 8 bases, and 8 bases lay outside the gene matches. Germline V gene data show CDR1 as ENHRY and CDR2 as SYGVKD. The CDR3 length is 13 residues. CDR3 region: CAIGPTSVETQYF. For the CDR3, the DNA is TGTGCCATCGGCCCCACTAGCGTGGAGACCCAGTACTTC.